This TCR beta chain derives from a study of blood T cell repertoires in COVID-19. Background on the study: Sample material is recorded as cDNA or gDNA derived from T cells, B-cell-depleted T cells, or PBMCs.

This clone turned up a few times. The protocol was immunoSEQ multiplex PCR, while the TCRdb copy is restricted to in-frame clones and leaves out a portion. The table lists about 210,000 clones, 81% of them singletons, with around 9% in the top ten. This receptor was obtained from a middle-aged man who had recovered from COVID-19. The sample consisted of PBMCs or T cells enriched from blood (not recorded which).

The CDR3 DNA follows: TGTGCCAGCAGCTTACAGGGTAATTCACCCCTCCACTTT. This encodes CASSLQGNSPLHF. The chain employs TRBV7-9 and TRBJ1-6; TRBD1 might be the D (5 bases). The CDR3 runs 13 residues. The V end was cut by 2 bases, the J end by 6 bases, with 5 bases between. CDR1 SEHNR and CDR2 FQNEAQ come from the germline V gene (reference sequence).